What follows are 30 T cell receptor beta chains derived from one specimen sequenced in a study of blood T cell repertoires in COVID-19. Profiling relied on immunoSEQ multiplex PCR, and the TCRdb table lists in-frame clones only, not all of them. The data show some 300,000 clones, around nine tenths seen once. The sample was peripheral blood. The receptors come from a man between 65 and 85 years old with acute or convalescent COVID-19.

V and J are TRBV24-1 and TRBJ2-3; D is ambiguous. Deletions cut 1 base from V and 5 bases from J, with 6 bases between. The length of the CDR3 is 13 residues. Per the germline V gene, CDR1 is KGHDR and CDR2 is SFDVKD. The CDR3 sequence: CATSDLIGDTQYF. CDR3 nucleotides: TGTGCCACCAGTGATTTAATCGGAGATACGCAGTATTTT.

J is TRBJ1-3 and V is TRBV7-2; perhaps TRBD1 as D (6 bases). CDR1 is SGHTA, CDR2 FQGNSA, per germline. The CDR3 is 15 amino acids. V was pared by 5 bases and J by 2 bases, with 13 bases between. CDR3: CASSPIQGPGNTIYF. The DNA of the CDR3 is TGTGCCAGCAGCCCCATACAGGGTCCTGGAAACACCATATATTTT.

This clone was detected only once. The chain joins TRBV7-2 to TRBJ2-3; 11 positions agree with TRBD2. Germline V CDR1 and CDR2: SGHTA, FQGNSA. The CDR3 length is 16 residues. With V trimmed by 1 base and J by 6 bases, 6 bases remained unmatched. The DNA of the CDR3 is TGTGCCAGCAGCTTAGTGGCTAGCGGGAGGAGCGATACGCAGTATTTT. It specifies CASSLVASGRSDTQYF.

This clone was counted a single time. The chain links TRBV19 to TRBJ2-4; TRBD1 might be the D (5 bases). CDR1 and CDR2 from the germline V gene are LNHDA and SQIVND (reference sequence). V lost 5 bases, J lost 2 bases, and 16 bases lay in between. CDR3 length: 16 amino acids. This CDR3 reads CASSGPPGSTKNIQYF. Here the CDR3 DNA reads TGTGCCAGTAGTGGTCCTCCAGGGTCTACCAAAAACATTCAGTACTTC.

The V gene is TRBV4-2, the J gene TRBJ1-2; 8 bases map to TRBD1. The CDR3 is made up of 17 amino acids. J lost 6 bases, V lost 0 bases, and 12 bases had no gene match. Germline V gene lookup returns CDR1 LGHNA and CDR2 YNFKEQ. The CDR3 nucleotides are TGTGCCAGCAGCCAAGACTTGTTTAAAACAGGGGGTAATGGCTACACCTTC. It codes for CASSQDLFKTGGNGYTF.

The V call is TRBV30, the J call TRBJ1-6, with D perhaps TRBD1 (6 bases). The CDR3 is 14 residues long. V lost 0 bases, J lost 9 bases, and 12 bases lay in between. CDR1 GTSNPN and CDR2 SVGIG come from the germline V gene (reference sequence). CDR3 nucleotides: TGTGCCTGGAGTGTAAGGGGGGGGCGTTCACCCCTCCACTTT. This encodes CAWSVRGGRSPLHF.

The J gene is TRBJ2-3, the V gene TRBV5-6; D is undetermined. Germline lookup yields CDR1 SGHDT and CDR2 YYEEEE. This CDR3 comprises 16 residues. Trimming left V 1 base short and J 0 bases short, with 12 bases between. The CDR3 loop reads CASSLYLQPSTDTQYF. Here the CDR3 DNA reads TGTGCCAGCAGCTTGTATTTACAACCTAGCACAGATACGCAGTATTTT.

V gene TRBV3-1 (or the pseudogene TRBV3-2) combines with J gene TRBJ1-1; 11 bases map to TRBD1. Germline V gene data show CDR1 as LGHDT and CDR2 as YNNKEL (reference sequence). V was pared by 3 bases and J by 4 bases, with 4 bases of the junction left unmatched. The CDR3 totals 15 residues. In DNA, the CDR3 is TGTGCCAGCAGCCATACCGGGACAGGGGGCACTGAAGCTTTCTTT. It is translated as CASSHTGTGGTEAFF.

The V gene is TRBV24-1, the J gene TRBJ2-3, with 14 positions matching TRBD2. Germline V CDR1 and CDR2: KGHDR, SFDVKD. The V and J ends lost 4 bases and 6 bases, in that order; junction bases with no gene match: 5. The CDR3 extends over 16 amino acids. The CDR3 region has the DNA TGTGCCACCAGTGACCGGACTAGCGGGAGGAGGGATACGCAGTATTTT. Residues: CATSDRTSGRRDTQYF.

The CDR3 DNA reads as TGTGCCAGCAGCTTAGGGACAGGGGGCGCGAGAGGTTATGGCTACACCTTC. Its protein product is CASSLGTGGARGYGYTF. J is TRBJ1-2 and V is TRBV7-8; TRBD1 matches at 11 bases. After removal of 1 base from V and 5 bases from J, the junction contained 9 bases not matched to a gene. The CDR3 totals 17 residues. CDR1 and CDR2 from the germline V gene are SGHVS and FQNEAQ. The whole variable domain, filled in from reference TRBV7-8 and TRBJ1-2, reads GAGVSQSPRYKVAKRGQDVALRCDPISGHVSLFWYQQALGQGPEFLTYFQNEAQLDKSGLPSDRFFAERPEGSVSTLKIQRTQQEDSAVYLCASSLGTGGARGYGYTFGSGTRLTVV.

The rearrangement uses TRBV9 and TRBJ2-7; D is perhaps TRBD1 (6 bases). Germline assignment: CDR1 SGDLS and CDR2 YYNGEE. With 4 bases removed from V and 6 bases from J, the gap between germline ends came to 17 bases. The CDR3 totals 14 residues. CDR3 in DNA: TGTGCCAGCAGCTCTTCTGTAGGGGGTCTCGAGCAGTACTTC. Translated, it gives CASSSSVGGLEQYF.

V and J are TRBV6-5 and TRBJ2-2; 13 nucleotides align to TRBD2. This CDR3 comprises 15 residues. The germline V gene has CDR1 MNHEY and CDR2 SVGAGI. V dropped 6 bases and J dropped 6; count of bases not matched to a gene: 4. CDR3 in DNA: TGTGCCAGCAGACGTACTAGCGGGAGGGCCGGGGAGCTGTTTTTT. This translates into CASRRTSGRAGELFF.

This clone has more than one count but fewer than ten. CDR3 coding DNA: TGTGCCAGCAGTCCGCGGGCCATAAATCAGCCCCAGCATTTT. It translates to CASSPRAINQPQHF. The chain is built from TRBV28 and TRBJ1-5; no firm D call. Trimming removed 5 bases from V and 4 bases from J, with 12 bases in between. Germline CDR1 MDHEN, CDR2 SYDVKM. The CDR3 has 14 residues.

The chain has TRBV28 and TRBJ1-6; TRBD1 matches at 8 bases. Trimming took 10 bases from V and 6 from J; bases not matched to a gene: 8. CDR3 length: 14 residues. Germline CDR1 and CDR2: MDHEN and SYDVKM. CDR3 in amino acids: CATVTGGSNSPLHF. The CDR3 coding sequence is TGTGCCACCGTTACAGGGGGGAGTAATTCACCCCTCCACTTT.

V usage is TRBV7-2 and J usage is TRBJ2-7, with TRBD2 matching over 11 bases. V shed 5 bases and J 2 bases; nucleotides not matched to a gene: 5. This CDR3 is built from 15 residues. The germline V gene encodes CDR1 SGHTA and CDR2 FQGNSA. The CDR3, as DNA: TGTGCCAGCAGCGTGGGACTAGCGGAGACCTACGAGCAGTACTTC. Protein sequence: CASSVGLAETYEQYF.

V usage is TRBV28 and J usage is TRBJ1-1; D not certain. V was clipped by 10 bases and J by 8 bases, with 20 bases between them. CDR3 length: 13 residues. Germline CDR1 MDHEN, CDR2 SYDVKM. The CDR3 reads CATSTPPLPEAFF. The CDR3 region has the DNA TGTGCCACCTCGACACCCCCGCTGCCGGAAGCTTTCTTT.

The chain recombines TRBV6-2 or TRBV6-3 with TRBJ1-3, with unresolved D. Trimming took off 0 bases at V and 7 bases at J, with 10 bases between the two ends. Germline CDR1 MNHEY, CDR2 SVGEGT. The CDR3 runs to 14 residues. In DNA form, the CDR3 reads TGTGCCAGCAGTTACTCGGCCACCTTGAACACCATATATTTT. Translation gives CASSYSATLNTIYF.

The chain carries TRBV27 and TRBJ2-1, with D possibly matching TRBD1 (6 bases). Per the germline V gene, CDR1 is MNHEY and CDR2 is SMNVEV (reference sequence). The V end lost 0 bases, the J end lost 9 bases, and 12 bases lay between the germline ends. This CDR3 has 14 amino acids. The CDR3 region is CASSLSQGLGEQFF. The CDR3 DNA reads TGTGCCAGCAGTTTATCACAGGGTCTCGGTGAGCAGTTCTTC.

The chain employs TRBV28 and TRBJ1-4; 8 bases align to TRBD1. Trimming cost V 5 bases and J 3 bases; bases outside gene matches: 2. This CDR3 contains 14 residues. Germline lookup yields CDR1 MDHEN and CDR2 SYDVKM. The CDR3: CASSRDRSNEKLFF. For the CDR3, the DNA is TGTGCCAGCAGTCGGGACAGGTCTAATGAAAAACTGTTTTTT.

This chain uses TRBV7-9 with TRBJ1-6; no reliable D call. This CDR3 is 15 amino acids long. Germline assignment: CDR1 SEHNR and CDR2 FQNEAQ (reference sequence). Trimming pared 2 bases from V and 6 bases from J, leaving 11 bases between. The CDR3 DNA sequence: TGTGCCAGCAGCTTACACGACGCGGGTAATTCACCCCTCCACTTT. Translated: CASSLHDAGNSPLHF.

This chain links TRBV5-4 with TRBJ1-6, with 9 positions matching TRBD1. V lost 0 bases to trimming and J lost 9 bases; unmatched junction nucleotides: 4. The V gene's germline CDR1 is SGHNT and CDR2 YYREEE (reference sequence). This CDR3 comprises 15 residues. CDR3 sequence: CASSLAGQGGSPLHF. CDR3 in DNA: TGTGCCAGCAGCTTGGCGGGACAGGGAGGTTCACCCCTCCACTTT.

The rearrangement links TRBV19 to TRBJ1-1, with D unclear. This CDR3 contains 16 residues. V was trimmed by 4 bases and J by 1 base, leaving 16 bases between them. Germline-derived CDR1 and CDR2 are LNHDA and SQIVND (reference sequence). The CDR3 coding sequence is TGTGCCAGTAGTACCCAATGGGGTCGGGAGAACACTGAAGCTTTCTTT. This translates into CASSTQWGRENTEAFF.

This chain links TRBV28 with TRBJ1-2; 9 bases match TRBD1. Per the germline V gene, CDR1 is MDHEN and CDR2 is SYDVKM. The V segment lost 5 bases and the J segment 5 bases; nucleotides outside the gene matches: 9. The CDR3 contains 15 residues. The CDR3 here is CASSTRDRDGYGYTF. In DNA form, the CDR3 reads TGTGCCAGCAGTACCCGGGACAGGGACGGGTATGGCTACACCTTC.

This clone was seen only a few times. CDR3 DNA sequence: TGTGCCAGTACCAACCAAAGGGGAAATTCACCCCTCCACTTT. Translation gives CASTNQRGNSPLHF. V usage is TRBV19 and J usage is TRBJ1-6; perhaps TRBD1 as D (5 bases). Between the trimmed V and J ends, which lost 7 bases and 7 bases, there was a span of 14 bases. Per germline, CDR1 LNHDA and CDR2 SQIVND (reference sequence). This CDR3 is built from 14 residues.

J is TRBJ2-5 and V is TRBV7-8; possibly TRBD1 for D (5 bases). Germline-derived CDR1 and CDR2 are SGHVS and FQNEAQ. This CDR3 contains 14 residues. V was cut by 1 base and J by 5 bases, with 11 bases left in between. The CDR3 nucleotides read TGTGCCAGCAGCTTAGTACAGGTCGTTGAGACCCAGTACTTC. Translation: CASSLVQVVETQYF.

As DNA, the CDR3 is TGTGCCAGCAGCCAGTGGGGGGGACAGGGAATGGTCCAGCCCCAGCATTTT. It translates to CASSQWGGQGMVQPQHF. The rearrangement joins TRBV3-1 (or the pseudogene TRBV3-2) to TRBJ1-5; 9 nucleotides align to TRBD1. V lost 3 bases, J lost 7 bases, and 13 bases stayed unmatched. This CDR3 is 17 amino acids long. Per germline, CDR1 LGHDT and CDR2 YNNKEL (reference sequence).

The chain is built from TRBV28 and TRBJ1-2; 7 bases align to TRBD1. Per germline, CDR1 MDHEN and CDR2 SYDVKM. The CDR3 consists of 15 residues. V lost 5 bases, J lost 4 bases, and 10 bases stayed unmatched. The CDR3 nucleotides read TGTGCCAGCAGTCAATTACAGGGGTGGCTCTATGGCTACACCTTC. Translation: CASSQLQGWLYGYTF.

This chain connects TRBV29-1 to TRBJ1-1; D is possibly TRBD1 (6 bases). V was shortened by 0 bases and J by 10 bases, with 15 bases between the two germline ends. The length of the CDR3 is 13 residues. Germline assignment: CDR1 SQVTM and CDR2 ANQGSEA. The CDR3 reads CSVEEGQGRRAFF. DNA for the CDR3: TGCAGCGTTGAAGAAGGCCAGGGGAGACGAGCTTTCTTT.

V is TRBV9 and J is TRBJ2-3; D uncertain. Trimming removed 3 bases from V and 5 bases from J, with 16 bases in between. The CDR3 length is 15 residues. Germline V gene data show CDR1 as SGDLS and CDR2 as YYNGEE. DNA for the CDR3: TGTGCCAGCAGCGCCCATGGCCAAGCAGGAGATACGCAGTATTTT. Translated: CASSAHGQAGDTQYF. Full variable domain (remainder filled in from reference TRBV9 and TRBJ2-3): DSGVTQTPKHLITATGQRVTLRCSPRSGDLSVYWYQQSLDQGLQFLIQYYNGEERAKGNILERFSAQQFPDLHSELNLSSLELGDSALYFCASSAHGQAGDTQYFGPGTRLTVL.

The rearrangement joins TRBV6-5 to TRBJ2-7, with D perhaps matching TRBD2 (7 bases). Germline loops: CDR1 MNHEY, CDR2 SVGAGI. V was clipped by 4 bases and J by 3 bases, with 13 bases between them. The CDR3 is 14 amino acids. The CDR3 region has the DNA TGTGCCAGCAGTTCGGGGGGCAGGGGCTACGAGCAGTACTTC. Protein: CASSSGGRGYEQYF.